Here is one TCR beta chain with its context. Authors' processing steps: Amplified reference gene primers provided the basis for estimating nucleated cell counts. Repertoires were generated with immunoSEQ multiplex PCR, while TCRdb's copy carries only in-frame clones and drops some. That table gives V, J and clone size, and the DNA gave D and trimming. Among 200,000 to 250,000 clones listed, 86% were seen once. These data belong to a study of blood T cell repertoires in COVID-19. Across the study: Acute and convalescent COVID-19 specimens originated in the United States, Italy and Spain. The cDNA or gDNA used as material had been derived from T cells, B-cell-depleted T cells, or PBMCs.

CDR1 MDHEN and CDR2 SYDVKM come from the germline V gene. The CDR3 spans 12 residues. V trimming: 8 bases; J trimming: 6 bases; junction bases outside the gene matches: 6. This TCR derives from a young man who had recovered from COVID-19. The specimen was peripheral blood. The chain employs TRBV28 and TRBJ1-1, with 7 bases identical to TRBD1. The CDR3 DNA follows: TGTGCCAGCTCGACAGGGACTCCTGAAGCTTTCTTT. This sequence encodes CASSTGTPEAFF.